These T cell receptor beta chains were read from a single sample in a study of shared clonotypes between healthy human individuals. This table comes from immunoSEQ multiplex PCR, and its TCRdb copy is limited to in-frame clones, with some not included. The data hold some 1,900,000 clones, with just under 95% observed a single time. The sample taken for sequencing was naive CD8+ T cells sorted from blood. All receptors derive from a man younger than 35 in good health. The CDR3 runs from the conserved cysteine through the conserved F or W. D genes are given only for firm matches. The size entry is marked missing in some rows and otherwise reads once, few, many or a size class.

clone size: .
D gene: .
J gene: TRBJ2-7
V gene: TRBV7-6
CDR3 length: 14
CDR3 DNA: TGTGCCAGCAGCTCCGACGGGACCCCCCACGAGCAGTACTTC
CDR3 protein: CASSSDGTPHEQYF

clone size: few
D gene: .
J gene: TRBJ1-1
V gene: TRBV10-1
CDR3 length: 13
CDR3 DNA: TGCGCCAGCAGTGAGTCCAGGGGTACTGAAGCTTTCTTT
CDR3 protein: CASSESRGTEAFF

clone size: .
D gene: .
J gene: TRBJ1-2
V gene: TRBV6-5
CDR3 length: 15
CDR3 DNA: TGTGCCAGCAGTTTTATAGCCCGCCTTTTCTATGGCTACACCTTC
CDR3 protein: CASSFIARLFYGYTF

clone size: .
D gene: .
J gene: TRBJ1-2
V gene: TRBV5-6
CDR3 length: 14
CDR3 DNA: TGTGCCAGCAGCTTGCTAGCTGGGATGAAAGTCGACACCTTC
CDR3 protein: CASSLLAGMKVDTF

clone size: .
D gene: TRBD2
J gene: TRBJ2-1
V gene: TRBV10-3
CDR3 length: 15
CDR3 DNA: TGTGCCATCAAAGAGGGAGGGACGCCCTACAATGAGCAGTTCTTC
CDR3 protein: CAIKEGGTPYNEQFF

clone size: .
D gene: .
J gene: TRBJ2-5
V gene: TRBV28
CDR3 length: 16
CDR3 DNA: TGTGCCAGCAGTTTCGTCGGGACAACGTACCAAGAGACCCAGTACTTC
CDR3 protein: CASSFVGTTYQETQYF

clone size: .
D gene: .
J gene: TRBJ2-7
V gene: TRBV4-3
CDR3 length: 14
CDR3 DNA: TGCGCCAGCAGCCAAGATGCAGGAACCTACGAGCAGTACTTC
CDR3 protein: CASSQDAGTYEQYF

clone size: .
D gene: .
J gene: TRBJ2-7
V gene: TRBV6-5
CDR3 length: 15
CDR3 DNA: TGTGCCAGCAGTTACTCGCGGGACACAGCCTACGAGCAGTACTTC
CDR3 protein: CASSYSRDTAYEQYF

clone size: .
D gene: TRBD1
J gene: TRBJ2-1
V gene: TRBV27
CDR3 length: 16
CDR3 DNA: TGTGCCAGCAGTCCCGGGACAGTTAAGGGGTACAATGAGCAGTTCTTC
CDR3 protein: CASSPGTVKGYNEQFF

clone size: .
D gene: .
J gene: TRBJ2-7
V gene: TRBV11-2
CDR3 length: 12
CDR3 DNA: TGTGCCAGCAGCCGGGACACGTACGAGCAGTACTTC
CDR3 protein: CASSRDTYEQYF

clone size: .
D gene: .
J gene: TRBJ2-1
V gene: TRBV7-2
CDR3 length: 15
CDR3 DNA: TGTGCCAGCAGCGCCTGGGACTCTCCGGGGAATGAGCAGTTCTTC
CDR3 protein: CASSAWDSPGNEQFF

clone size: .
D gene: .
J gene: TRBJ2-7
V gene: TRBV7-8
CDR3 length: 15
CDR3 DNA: TGTGCCAGCAGCTACTATACTGACAACTCCTACGAGCAGTACTTC
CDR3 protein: CASSYYTDNSYEQYF

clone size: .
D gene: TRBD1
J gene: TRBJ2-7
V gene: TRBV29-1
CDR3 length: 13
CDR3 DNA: TGCAGCGTTGCCGGGACAGGGGGCTACGAGCAGTACTTC
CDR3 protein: CSVAGTGGYEQYF

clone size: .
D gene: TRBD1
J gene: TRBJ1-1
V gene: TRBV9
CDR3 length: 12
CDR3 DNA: TGTGCCAGCAGCGCTGGACAGGGGGAAGCTTTCTTT
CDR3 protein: CASSAGQGEAFF

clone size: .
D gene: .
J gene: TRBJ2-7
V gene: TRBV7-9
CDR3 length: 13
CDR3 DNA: TGTGCCAGCAGCTTCGGAAGCTCCTACGAGCAGTACTTC
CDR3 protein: CASSFGSSYEQYF

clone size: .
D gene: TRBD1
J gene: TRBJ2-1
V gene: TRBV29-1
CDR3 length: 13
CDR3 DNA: TGCAGCGTTGGGACAGGGCCCTACAATGAGCAGTTCTTC
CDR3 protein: CSVGTGPYNEQFF

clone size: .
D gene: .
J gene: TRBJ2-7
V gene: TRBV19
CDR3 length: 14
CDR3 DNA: TGTGCCAGTACCCCCGGGGGCACTACCTACGAGCAGTACTTC
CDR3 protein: CASTPGGTTYEQYF

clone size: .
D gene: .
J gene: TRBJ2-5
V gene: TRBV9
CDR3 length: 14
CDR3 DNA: TGTGCCAGCACTCAATGGGACGGACAAGAGACCCAGTACTTC
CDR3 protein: CASTQWDGQETQYF

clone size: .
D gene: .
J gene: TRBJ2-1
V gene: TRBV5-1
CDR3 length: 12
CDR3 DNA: TGCGCCAGCAGCTTGGTAGTGGGTGAGCAGTTCTTC
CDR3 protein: CASSLVVGEQFF

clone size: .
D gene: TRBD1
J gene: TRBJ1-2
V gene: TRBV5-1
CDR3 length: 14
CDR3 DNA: TGCGCCAGCAGCTCGGACAGGGAAGCCTATGGCTACACCTTC
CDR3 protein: CASSSDREAYGYTF

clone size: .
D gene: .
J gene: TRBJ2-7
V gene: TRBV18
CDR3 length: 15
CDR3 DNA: TGTGCCAGCTCACCCGCGAATGGGCCGGGTTATGAGCAGTACTTC
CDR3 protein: CASSPANGPGYEQYF

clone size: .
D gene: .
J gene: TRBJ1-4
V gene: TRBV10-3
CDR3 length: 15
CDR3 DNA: TGTGCCATCAGTGAGTCCCCTAGGGGGGAGGAAAAACTGTTTTTT
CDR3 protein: CAISESPRGEEKLFF

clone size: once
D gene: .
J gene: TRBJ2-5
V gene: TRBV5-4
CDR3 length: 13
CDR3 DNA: TGTGCCAGCAGCTTTTGGGGGGATGAGACCCAGTACTTC
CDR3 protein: CASSFWGDETQYF

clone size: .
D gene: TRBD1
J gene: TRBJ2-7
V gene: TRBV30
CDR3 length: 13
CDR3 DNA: TGTGCCGCCCCGGGACAGGGGTCCTACGAGCAGTACTTC
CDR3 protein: CAAPGQGSYEQYF

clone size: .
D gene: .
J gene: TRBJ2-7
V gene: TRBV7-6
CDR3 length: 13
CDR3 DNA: TGTGCCAGCAGCTTAGCCGGGAGTGACGAGCAGTACTTC
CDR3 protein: CASSLAGSDEQYF

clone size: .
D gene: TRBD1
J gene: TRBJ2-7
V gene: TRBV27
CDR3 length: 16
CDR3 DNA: TGTGCCAGCAGCCTCTCACCCGGGACAGGGACCTACGAGCAGTACTTC
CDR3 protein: CASSLSPGTGTYEQYF

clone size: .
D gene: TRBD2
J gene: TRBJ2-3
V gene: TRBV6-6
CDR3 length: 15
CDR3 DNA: TGTGCCAGCAGCCTAGCGGGAGGGAGGGCAGATACGCAGTATTTT
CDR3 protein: CASSLAGGRADTQYF

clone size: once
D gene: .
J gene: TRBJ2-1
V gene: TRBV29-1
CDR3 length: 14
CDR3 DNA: TGCAGCGTTGCTGGGGGGATGGGGCCCAATGAGCAGTTCTTC
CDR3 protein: CSVAGGMGPNEQFF

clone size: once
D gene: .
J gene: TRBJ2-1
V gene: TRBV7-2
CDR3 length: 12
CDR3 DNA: TGTGCCAGCAGCTTCGACCTCCTCGAGCAGTTCTTC
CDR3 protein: CASSFDLLEQFF

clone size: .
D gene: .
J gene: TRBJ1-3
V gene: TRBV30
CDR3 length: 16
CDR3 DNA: TGTGCCTGGAGTTCCGGGACAATCTTCTCTGGAAACACCATATATTTT
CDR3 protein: CAWSSGTIFSGNTIYF

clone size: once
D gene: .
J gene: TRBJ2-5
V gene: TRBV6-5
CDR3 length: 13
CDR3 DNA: TGTGCCAGCAGTTACGGGTTAGAGGAGACCCAGTACTTC
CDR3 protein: CASSYGLEETQYF

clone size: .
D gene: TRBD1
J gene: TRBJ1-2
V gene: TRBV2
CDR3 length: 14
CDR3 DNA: TGTGCCAGCAGGACAGGGTTCTCACTAAATGGCTACACCTTC
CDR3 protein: CASRTGFSLNGYTF

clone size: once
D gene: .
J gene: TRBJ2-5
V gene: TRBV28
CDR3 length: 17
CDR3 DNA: TGTGCCAGCAGTCCGGTCATAGGGTCCGGGGGCGCAGAGACCCAGTACTTC
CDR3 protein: CASSPVIGSGGAETQYF

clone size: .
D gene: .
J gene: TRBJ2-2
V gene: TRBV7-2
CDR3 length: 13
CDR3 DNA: TGTGCCAGCAGCTTAGTTGGACCCGGGGAGCTGTTTTTT
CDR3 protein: CASSLVGPGELFF

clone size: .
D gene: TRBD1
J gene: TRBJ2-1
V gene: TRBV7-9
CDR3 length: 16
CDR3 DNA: TGTGCCAGCAGCTACCCCGGACAGGGCTCCTACAATGAGCAGTTCTTC
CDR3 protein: CASSYPGQGSYNEQFF

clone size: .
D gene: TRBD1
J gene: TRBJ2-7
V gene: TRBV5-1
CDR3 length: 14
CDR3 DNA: TGCGCCAGCAGCGTCGGACAGGGGGCGTACGAGCAGTACTTC
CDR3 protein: CASSVGQGAYEQYF

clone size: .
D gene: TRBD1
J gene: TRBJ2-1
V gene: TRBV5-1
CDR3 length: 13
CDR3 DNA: TGCGCCAGCAGCACAACAGGGGGCAATGAGCAGTTCTTC
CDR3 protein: CASSTTGGNEQFF

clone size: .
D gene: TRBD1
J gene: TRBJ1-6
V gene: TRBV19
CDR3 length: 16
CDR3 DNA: TGTGCCAGTAGTATATTGGGACAGGGGGCCGATTCACCCCTCCACTTT
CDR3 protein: CASSILGQGADSPLHF

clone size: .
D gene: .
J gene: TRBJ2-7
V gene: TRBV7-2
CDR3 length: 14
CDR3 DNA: TGTGCCAGCAGCTTAGTTCCAGGACCCTCCGAGCAGTACTTC
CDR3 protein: CASSLVPGPSEQYF

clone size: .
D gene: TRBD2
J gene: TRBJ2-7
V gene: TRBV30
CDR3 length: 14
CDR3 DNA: TGTGCCTGGAGTGTAACTAGCGGGATTTACGAGCAGTACTTC
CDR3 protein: CAWSVTSGIYEQYF

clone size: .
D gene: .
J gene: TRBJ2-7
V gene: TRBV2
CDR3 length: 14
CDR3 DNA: TGTGCCAGCAGTGAAGGGGGGTCCACCTACGAGCAGTACTTC
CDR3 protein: CASSEGGSTYEQYF

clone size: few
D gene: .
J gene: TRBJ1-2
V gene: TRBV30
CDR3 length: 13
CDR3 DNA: TGTGCCTGGAGTGTATCCGACTCCTATGGCTACACCTTC
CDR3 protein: CAWSVSDSYGYTF

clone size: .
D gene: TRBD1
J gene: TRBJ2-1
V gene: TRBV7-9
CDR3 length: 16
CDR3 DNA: TGTGCCAGCAGCTTCTGGACAGGGAGCTCCTACAATGAGCAGTTCTTC
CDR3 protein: CASSFWTGSSYNEQFF

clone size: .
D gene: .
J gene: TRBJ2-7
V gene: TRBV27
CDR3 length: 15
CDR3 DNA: TGTGCCACCATGCGCAGGGTAGTAAAGGGCGACGAGCAGTACTTC
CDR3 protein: CATMRRVVKGDEQYF

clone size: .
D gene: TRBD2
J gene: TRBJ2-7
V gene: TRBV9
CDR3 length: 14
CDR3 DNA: TGTGCCAGCAGCGGGGGACTAGCGGGTTACGAGCAGTACTTC
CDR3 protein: CASSGGLAGYEQYF

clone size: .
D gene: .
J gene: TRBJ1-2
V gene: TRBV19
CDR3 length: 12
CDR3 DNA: TGTGCCAGTAGTATCGGGGGAGTTGGCTACACCTTC
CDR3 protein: CASSIGGVGYTF

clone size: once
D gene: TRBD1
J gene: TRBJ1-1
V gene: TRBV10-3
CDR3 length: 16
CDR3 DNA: TGTGCCATCAGGGCCGCGACAGGGGGGGATGACACTGAAGCTTTCTTT
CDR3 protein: CAIRAATGGDDTEAFF

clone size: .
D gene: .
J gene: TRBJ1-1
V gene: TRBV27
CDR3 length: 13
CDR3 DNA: TGTGCCAGCAGTTTATGGTTGGGGGACGAAGCTTTCTTT
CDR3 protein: CASSLWLGDEAFF

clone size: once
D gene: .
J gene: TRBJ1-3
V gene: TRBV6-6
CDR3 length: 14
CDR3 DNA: TGTGCCAGCAGTTACGTGGGCACTGGAAACACCATATATTTT
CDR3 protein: CASSYVGTGNTIYF

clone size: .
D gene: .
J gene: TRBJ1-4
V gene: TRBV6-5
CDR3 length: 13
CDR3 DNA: TGTGCCAGCAGCGATTTCGAGGATGAAAAACTGTTTTTT
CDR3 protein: CASSDFEDEKLFF

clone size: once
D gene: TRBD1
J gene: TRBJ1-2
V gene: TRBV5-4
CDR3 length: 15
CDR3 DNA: TGTGCCAGCAGCTTGTGGACAGGCACCCTCTATGGCTACACCTTC
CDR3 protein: CASSLWTGTLYGYTF

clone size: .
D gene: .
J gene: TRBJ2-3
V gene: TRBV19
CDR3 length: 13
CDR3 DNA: TGTGCCAGTAGTATCCTACCCACAGATACGCAGTATTTT
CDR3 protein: CASSILPTDTQYF

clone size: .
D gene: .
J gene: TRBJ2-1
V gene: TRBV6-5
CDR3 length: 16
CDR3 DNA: TGTGCCAGCAGTTCCCCCGCGGAGAGCTCCTACAATGAGCAGTTCTTC
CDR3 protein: CASSSPAESSYNEQFF